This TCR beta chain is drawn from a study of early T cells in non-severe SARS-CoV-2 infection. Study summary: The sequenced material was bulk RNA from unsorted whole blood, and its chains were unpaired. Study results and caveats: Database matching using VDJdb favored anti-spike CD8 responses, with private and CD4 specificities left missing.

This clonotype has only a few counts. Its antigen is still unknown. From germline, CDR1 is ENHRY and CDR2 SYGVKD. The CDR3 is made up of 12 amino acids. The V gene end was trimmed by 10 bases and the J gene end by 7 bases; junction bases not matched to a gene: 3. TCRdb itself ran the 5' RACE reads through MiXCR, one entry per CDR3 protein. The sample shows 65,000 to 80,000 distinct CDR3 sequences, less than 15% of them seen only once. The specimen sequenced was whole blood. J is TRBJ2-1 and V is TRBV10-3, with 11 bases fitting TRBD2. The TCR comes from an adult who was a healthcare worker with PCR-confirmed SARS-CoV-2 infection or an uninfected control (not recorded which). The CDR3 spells CATRTSGNEQFF. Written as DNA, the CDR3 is TGTGCCACCAGGACTAGCGGGAATGAGCAGTTCTTC.